This paragraph covers one TCR beta chain sequence. TCRbeta library preparation incorporated unique molecular identifiers. MiXCR, applied by TCRdb to the PCR reads, yields one record per CDR3 protein. The table shows tens of thousands of distinct CDR3 sequences, with 35% to 55% occurring only once. The sample comes from a study of T-cell reconstitution after alpha-beta-depleted transplantation in children. The V end was cut by 0 bases, the J end by 1 base, with 2 bases between. The CDR3 covers 13 residues. The germline V gene encodes CDR1 KGHSH and CDR2 LQKENI. Here the sequenced sample was PBMCs, mostly from graft donor cells, taken 360 days after TCRalphabeta/CD19-depleted stem cell transplant. The V gene is TRBV18, the J gene TRBJ2-3; the D is unclear. The source is a male patient between 5 and 17 years old who had a stem cell transplant for acute lymphoblastic leukemia, so the T cells may come from the graft donor. CDR3 nucleotides: TGTGCCAGCTCACCACCGGGCACAGATACGCAGTATTTT. Residues: CASSPPGTDTQYF. The variable domain in full, completed from reference TRBV18 and TRBJ2-3, reads NAGVMQNPRHLVRRRGQEARLRCSPMKGHSHVYWYRQLPEEGLKFMVYLQKENIIDESGMPKERFSAEFPKEGPSILRIQQVVRGDSAAYFCASSPPGTDTQYFGPGTRLTVL.